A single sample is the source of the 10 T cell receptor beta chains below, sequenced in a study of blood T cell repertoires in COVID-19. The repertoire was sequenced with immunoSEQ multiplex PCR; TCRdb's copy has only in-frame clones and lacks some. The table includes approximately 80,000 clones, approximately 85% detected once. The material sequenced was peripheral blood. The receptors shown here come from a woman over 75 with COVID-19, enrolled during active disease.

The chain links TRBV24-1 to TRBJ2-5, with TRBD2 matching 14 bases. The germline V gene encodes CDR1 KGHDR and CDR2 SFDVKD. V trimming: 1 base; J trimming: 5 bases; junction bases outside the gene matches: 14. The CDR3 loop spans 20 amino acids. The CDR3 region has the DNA TGTGCCACCAGTGATTTCCAAGGGACTAGCGGGAGATCGAGGGGGGAGACCCAGTACTTC. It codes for CATSDFQGTSGRSRGETQYF.

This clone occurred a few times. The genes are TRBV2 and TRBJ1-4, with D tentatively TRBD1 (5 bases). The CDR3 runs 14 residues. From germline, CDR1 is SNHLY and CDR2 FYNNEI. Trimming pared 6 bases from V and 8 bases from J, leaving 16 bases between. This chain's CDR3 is CASSVQVAGEKLFF. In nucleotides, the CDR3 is TGTGCCAGCAGCGTACAGGTGGCGGGGGAAAAACTGTTTTTT.

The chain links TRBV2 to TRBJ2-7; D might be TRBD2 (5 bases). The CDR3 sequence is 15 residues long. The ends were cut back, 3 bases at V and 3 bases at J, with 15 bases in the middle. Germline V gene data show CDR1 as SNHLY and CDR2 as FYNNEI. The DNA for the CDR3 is TGTGCCAGCAGTGAGGGTTTACTAGGTCTCTACGAGCAGTACTTC. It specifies CASSEGLLGLYEQYF.

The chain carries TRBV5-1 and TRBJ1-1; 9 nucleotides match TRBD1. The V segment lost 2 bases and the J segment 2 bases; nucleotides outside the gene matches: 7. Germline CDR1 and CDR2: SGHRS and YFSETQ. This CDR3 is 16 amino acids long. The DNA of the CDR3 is TGCGCCAGCAGCTTATTGGGACAGGGCATCAACACTGAAGCTTTCTTT. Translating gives CASSLLGQGINTEAFF.

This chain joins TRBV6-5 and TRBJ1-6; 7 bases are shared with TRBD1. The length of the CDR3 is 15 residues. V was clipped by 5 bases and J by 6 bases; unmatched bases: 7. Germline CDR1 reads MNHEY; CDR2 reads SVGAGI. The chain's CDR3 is CASSKLGTANSPLHF. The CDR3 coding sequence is TGTGCCAGCAGTAAGCTTGGGACAGCTAATTCACCCCTCCACTTT.

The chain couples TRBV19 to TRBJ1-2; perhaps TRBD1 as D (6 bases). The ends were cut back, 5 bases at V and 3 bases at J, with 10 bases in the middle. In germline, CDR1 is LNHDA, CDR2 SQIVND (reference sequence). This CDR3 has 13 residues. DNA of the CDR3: TGTGCCAGTAGTTGGGGGCCGCACTATGGCTACACCTTC. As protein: CASSWGPHYGYTF. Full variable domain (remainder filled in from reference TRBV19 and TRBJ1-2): DGGITQSPKYLFRKEGQNVTLSCEQNLNHDAMYWYRQDPGQGLRLIYYSQIVNDFQKGDIAEGYSVSREKKESFPLTVTSAQKNPTAFYLCASSWGPHYGYTFGSGTRLTVV.

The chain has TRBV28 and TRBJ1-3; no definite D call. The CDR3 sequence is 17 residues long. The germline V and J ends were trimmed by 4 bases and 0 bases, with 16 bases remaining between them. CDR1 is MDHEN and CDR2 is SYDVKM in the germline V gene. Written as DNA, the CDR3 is TGTGCCAGCAGTTGGAGCGTCTCAAAATCCTCTGGAAACACCATATATTTT. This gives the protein CASSWSVSKSSGNTIYF.

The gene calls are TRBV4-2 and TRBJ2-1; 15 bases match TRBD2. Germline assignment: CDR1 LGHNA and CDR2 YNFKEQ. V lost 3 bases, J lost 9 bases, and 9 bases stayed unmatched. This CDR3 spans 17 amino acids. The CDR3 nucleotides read TGTGCCAGCAGCCAGGGACTAGCGGGGGGCGGCAGGGGTGAGCAGTTCTTC. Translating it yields CASSQGLAGGGRGEQFF.

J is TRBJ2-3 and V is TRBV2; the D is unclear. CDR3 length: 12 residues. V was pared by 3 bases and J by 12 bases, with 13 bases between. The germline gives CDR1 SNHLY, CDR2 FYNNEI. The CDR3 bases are TGTGCCAGCAGTGACGTGACAACGAAACAGTATTTT. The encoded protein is CASSDVTTKQYF. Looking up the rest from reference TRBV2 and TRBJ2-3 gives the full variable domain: EPEVTQTPSHQVTQMGQEVILRCVPISNHLYFYWYRQILGQKVEFLVSFYNNEISEKSEIFDDQFSVERPDGSNFTLKIRSTKLEDSAMYFCASSDVTTKQYFGPGTRLTVL.

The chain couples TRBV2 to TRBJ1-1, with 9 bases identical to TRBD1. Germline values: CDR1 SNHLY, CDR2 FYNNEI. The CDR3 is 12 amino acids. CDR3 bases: TGTGCAAAAGGACAGGGGAGCCCTGAAGCTTTCTTT. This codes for CAKGQGSPEAFF. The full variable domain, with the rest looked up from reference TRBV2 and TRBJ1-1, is EPEVTQTPSHQVTQMGQEVILRCVPISNHLYFYWYRQILGQKVEFLVSFYNNEISEKSEIFDDQFSVERPDGSNFTLKIRSTKLEDSAMYFCAKGQGSPEAFFGQGTRLTVV.